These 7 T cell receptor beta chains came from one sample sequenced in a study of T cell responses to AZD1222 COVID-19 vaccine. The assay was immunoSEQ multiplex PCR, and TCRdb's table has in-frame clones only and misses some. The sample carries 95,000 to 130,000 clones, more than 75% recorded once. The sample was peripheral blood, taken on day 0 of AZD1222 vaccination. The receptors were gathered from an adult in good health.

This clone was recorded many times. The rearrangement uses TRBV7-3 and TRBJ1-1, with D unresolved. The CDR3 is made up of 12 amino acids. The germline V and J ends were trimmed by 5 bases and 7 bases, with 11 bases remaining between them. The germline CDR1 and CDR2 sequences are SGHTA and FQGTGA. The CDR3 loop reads CASSPDRFEAFF. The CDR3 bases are TGTGCCAGCAGCCCCGACCGATTTGAAGCTTTCTTT.

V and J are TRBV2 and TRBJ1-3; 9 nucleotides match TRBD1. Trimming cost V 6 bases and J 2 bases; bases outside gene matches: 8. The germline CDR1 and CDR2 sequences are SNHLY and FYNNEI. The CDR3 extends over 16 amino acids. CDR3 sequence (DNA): TGTGCCAGCAGCGAACAGGGGGCGATGACTGGAAACACCATATATTTT. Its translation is CASSEQGAMTGNTIYF.

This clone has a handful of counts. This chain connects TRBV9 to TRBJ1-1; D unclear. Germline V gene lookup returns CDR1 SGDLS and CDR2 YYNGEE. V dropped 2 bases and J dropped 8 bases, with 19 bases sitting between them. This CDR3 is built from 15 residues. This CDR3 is CASSVPRPDAPEAFF. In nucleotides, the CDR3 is TGTGCCAGCAGCGTCCCACGGCCCGACGCTCCCGAAGCTTTCTTT.

The CDR3: CASSLQPGTAYYGYTF. The CDR3 DNA reads TGCGCCAGCAGCTTACAACCCGGGACAGCCTACTATGGCTACACCTTC. V gene TRBV5-1 combines with J gene TRBJ1-2, with 7 bases fitting TRBD1. CDR3 length: 16 residues. The V segment lost 2 bases and the J segment 3 bases; nucleotides outside the gene matches: 10. Germline loops: CDR1 SGHRS, CDR2 YFSETQ.

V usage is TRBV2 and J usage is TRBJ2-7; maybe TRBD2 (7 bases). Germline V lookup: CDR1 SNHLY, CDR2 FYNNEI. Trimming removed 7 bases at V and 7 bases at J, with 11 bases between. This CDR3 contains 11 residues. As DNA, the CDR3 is TGTGCCAGCACCGAGGGGGGGGAGCAGTACTTC. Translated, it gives CASTEGGEQYF.

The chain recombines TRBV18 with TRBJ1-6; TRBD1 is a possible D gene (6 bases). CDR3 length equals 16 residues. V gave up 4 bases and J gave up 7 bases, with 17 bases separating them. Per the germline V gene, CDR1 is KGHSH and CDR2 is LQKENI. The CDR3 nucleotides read TGTGCCAGCTCACAACTAGCGGACAGCCGAAATTCACCCCTCCACTTT. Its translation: CASSQLADSRNSPLHF.

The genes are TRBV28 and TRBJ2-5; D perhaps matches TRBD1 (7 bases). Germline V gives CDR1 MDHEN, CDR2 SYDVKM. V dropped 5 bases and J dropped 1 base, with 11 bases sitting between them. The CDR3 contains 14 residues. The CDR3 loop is CASSQGGRQETQYF. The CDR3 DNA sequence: TGTGCCAGCAGTCAGGGGGGACGCCAAGAGACCCAGTACTTC.